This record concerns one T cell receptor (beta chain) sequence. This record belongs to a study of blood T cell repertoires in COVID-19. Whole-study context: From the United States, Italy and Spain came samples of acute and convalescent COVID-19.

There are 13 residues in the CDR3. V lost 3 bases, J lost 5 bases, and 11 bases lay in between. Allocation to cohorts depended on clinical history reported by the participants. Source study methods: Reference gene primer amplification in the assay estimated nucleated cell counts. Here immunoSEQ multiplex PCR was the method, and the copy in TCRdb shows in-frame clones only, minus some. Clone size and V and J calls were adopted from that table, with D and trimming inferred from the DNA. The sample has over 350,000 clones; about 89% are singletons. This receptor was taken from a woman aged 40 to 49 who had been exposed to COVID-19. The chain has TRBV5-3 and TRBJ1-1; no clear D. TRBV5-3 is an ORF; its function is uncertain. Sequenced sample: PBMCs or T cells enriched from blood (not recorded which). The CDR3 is CARSSTGGTEAFF. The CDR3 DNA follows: TGTGCCAGAAGCTCCACGGGAGGGACTGAAGCTTTCTTT.